The present T cell receptor beta chain was sequenced within a study of regulatory T cells in long-lasting Graves disease. Study-level findings and limits: TRBV28, TRBJ1-2 and TRBJ2-5 were segments that persistent disease favored.

This clonotype came up many times. Its matching antigen is unknown. Time point given: newly diagnosed GD, antithyroid drugs for less than 3 months. There was RNA extracted from PBMCs, and the TCR library was made from it. A blood draw put 8 to 10 milliliters of peripheral blood into EDTA tubes. The TCR beta library used iRepertoire HTBI primers with Arm-PCR amplification of CDR3. TCRdb processed the multiplex PCR reads anew with MiXCR; each CDR3 protein has one entry. The sample lists some 250,000 distinct CDR3 sequences; around 20% were seen once. The germline V and J ends were trimmed by 1 base and 10 bases, with 10 bases remaining between them. CDR1 is LGHDT, CDR2 YNNKEL, per germline (reference sequence). CDR3 size: 12 residues.

The sequence was collected from a female donor with Graves disease. The chain employs TRBV3-1 and TRBJ1-1; a possible D gene is TRBD1 (5 bases). Specimen: peripheral blood mononuclear cells (PBMCs), collected at new diagnosis, from a patient treated with antithyroid drugs. CDR3 residues: CASSQAGGGAFF. CDR3 DNA sequence: TGTGCCAGCAGCCAAGCCGGCGGGGGAGCTTTCTTT.